The source of this T cell receptor beta chain is a study of control samples from healthy donors and cancer patients. CDR3 length: 13 residues. Per the germline V gene, CDR1 is SGHDT and CDR2 is YYEEEE. The V gene lost 7 bases and the J gene lost 3 bases, with 13 bases spanning the gap. Data came from immunoSEQ multiplex PCR; TCRdb stores just in-frame clones and leaves some out. Here the sample spans about 150,000 clones, approximately 94% being singletons. The sequenced material came from blood. This clonotype was obtained from a man in his forties in good health. The V and J genes are TRBV5-6 and TRBJ1-2, with D possibly being TRBD1 (5 bases). CDR3 DNA sequence: TGTGCCAGCCGCTCCAGGGTGGACTATGGCTACACCTTC. Translated, it gives CASRSRVDYGYTF.